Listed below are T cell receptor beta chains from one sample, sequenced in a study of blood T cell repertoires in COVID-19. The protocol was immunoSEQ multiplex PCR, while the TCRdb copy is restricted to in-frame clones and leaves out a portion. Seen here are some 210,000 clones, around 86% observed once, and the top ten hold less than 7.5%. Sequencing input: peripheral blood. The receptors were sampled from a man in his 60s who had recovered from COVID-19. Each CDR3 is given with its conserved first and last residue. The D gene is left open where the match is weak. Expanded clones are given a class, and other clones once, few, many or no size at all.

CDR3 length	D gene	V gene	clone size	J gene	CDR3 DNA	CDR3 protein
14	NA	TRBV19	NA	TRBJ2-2	TGTGCCACCAGAGAGGGAGGGAACACCGGGGAGCTGTTTTTT	CATREGGNTGELFF
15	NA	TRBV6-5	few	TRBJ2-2	TGTGCCAGCAGTTACTCCCCCACGGGGACCGGGGAGCTGTTTTTT	CASSYSPTGTGELFF
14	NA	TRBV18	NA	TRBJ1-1	TGTGCCAGCTCACCACCGACAGCGAACACTGAAGCTTTCTTT	CASSPPTANTEAFF
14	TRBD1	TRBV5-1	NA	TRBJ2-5	TGCGCCAGCCTCGCAGGGACAGGGGAGGAGACCCAGTACTTC	CASLAGTGEETQYF
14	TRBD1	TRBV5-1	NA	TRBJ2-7	TGCGCCAGCAGCTCGGGGACAGGTCGCTACGAGCAGTACTTC	CASSSGTGRYEQYF
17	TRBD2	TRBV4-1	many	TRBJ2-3	TGCGCCAGCAGCCAAGAAACTAGCGGGAGGAGCCCAGATACGCAGTATTTT	CASSQETSGRSPDTQYF
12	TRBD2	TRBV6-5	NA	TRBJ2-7	TGTGCCAGCAGACCCGGGGGGGGCGAGCAGTACTTC	CASRPGGGEQYF
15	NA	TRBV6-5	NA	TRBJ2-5	TGTGCCAGCAGTTACGGACCCCGGGGCCAAGAGACCCAGTACTTC	CASSYGPRGQETQYF
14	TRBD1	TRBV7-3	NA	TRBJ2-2	TGTGCCAGCAGCTTGACAGGGCGGAACGGGGAGCTGTTTTTT	CASSLTGRNGELFF
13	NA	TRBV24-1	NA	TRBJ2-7	TGTGCCACCAGTGACAACAATCTCTACGAGCAGTACTTC	CATSDNNLYEQYF
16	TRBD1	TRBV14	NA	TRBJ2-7	TGTGCCAGCAGCCAAGAAAGGGGGACAGGGGATTACGAGCAGTACTTC	CASSQERGTGDYEQYF
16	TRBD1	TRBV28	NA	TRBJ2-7	TGTGCCAGCAGTCGGGACAGGGGTCGGGAAGCCTACGAGCAGTACTTC	CASSRDRGREAYEQYF
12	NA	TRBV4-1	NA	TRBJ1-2	TGCGCCAGCAGCCAAGAACATTATGGCTACACCTTC	CASSQEHYGYTF
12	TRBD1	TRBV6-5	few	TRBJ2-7	TGTGCCAGCCGGGACAGGACCCTCGAGCAGTACTTC	CASRDRTLEQYF
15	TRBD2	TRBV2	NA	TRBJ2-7	TGTGCCAGCAGGGACACCCTAGCGGGAGGGCCCGAGCAGTACTTC	CASRDTLAGGPEQYF
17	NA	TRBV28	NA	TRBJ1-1	TGTGCCAGCAGTTTCCCAAGGACAGAAGTGGTGAACACTGAAGCTTTCTTT	CASSFPRTEVVNTEAFF
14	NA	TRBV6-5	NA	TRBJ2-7	TGTGCCAGCAGTTACCTTTCGGAGCCCCAAGAGCAGTACTTC	CASSYLSEPQEQYF
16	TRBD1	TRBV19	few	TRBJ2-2	TGTGCCAGTAGTATAGCGGGGACAGTGAACACCGGGGAGCTGTTTTTT	CASSIAGTVNTGELFF
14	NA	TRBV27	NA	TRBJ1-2	TGTGCCAGCAGTCCCCTGGGGGCGCCCTATGGCTACACCTTC	CASSPLGAPYGYTF
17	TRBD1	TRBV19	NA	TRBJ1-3	TGTGCCAGTAGTCTTGGACAGGCCGATCTCTCTGGAAACACCATATATTTT	CASSLGQADLSGNTIYF
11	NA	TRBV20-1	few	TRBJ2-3	TGCAGTGCTACCGGAGGGGATACGCAGTATTTT	CSATGGDTQYF
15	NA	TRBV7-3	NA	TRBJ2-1	TGTGCCAGCAGCGTCAGTAGCGGCCCGGGGGATGAGCAGTTCTTC	CASSVSSGPGDEQFF
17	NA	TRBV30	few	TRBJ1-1	TGTGCCTGGAGTCCCCGACGGCCCGGGGTTCGGAACACTGAAGCTTTCTTT	CAWSPRRPGVRNTEAFF
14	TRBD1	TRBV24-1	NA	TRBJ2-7	TGTGCCACCAGTGCCACAGGGGGCCCCTACGAGCAGTACTTC	CATSATGGPYEQYF
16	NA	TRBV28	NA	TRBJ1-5	TGTGCCAGCGGGGAGTACTTGTACTATAGCAATCAGCCCCAGCATTTT	CASGEYLYYSNQPQHF
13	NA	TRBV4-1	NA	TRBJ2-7	TGCGCCAGCAGCTCCCGACAAGACTACGAGCAGTACTTC	CASSSRQDYEQYF
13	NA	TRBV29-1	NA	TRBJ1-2	TGCAGCGTTGTACAGGGAGCTAACTATGGCTACACCTTC	CSVVQGANYGYTF
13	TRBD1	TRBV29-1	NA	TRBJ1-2	TGCAGCGTTGGGGGGGACAGTCCCTCCGGCTACACCTTC	CSVGGDSPSGYTF
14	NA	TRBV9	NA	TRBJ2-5	TGTGCCAGCAGCGCCTCGACAGTACAAGAGACCCAGTACTTC	CASSASTVQETQYF
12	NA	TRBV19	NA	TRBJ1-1	TGTGCCAGTAGTATAAGACAGAGAGAAGCTTTCTTT	CASSIRQREAFF
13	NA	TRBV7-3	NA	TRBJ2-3	TGTGCCAGCAGTAGACAAAGCACAGATACGCAGTATTTT	CASSRQSTDTQYF
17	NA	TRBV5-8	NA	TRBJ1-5	TGTGCCAGCAGCTTGGCCGCGAGGGCCGTTCGGAATCAGCCCCAGCATTTT	CASSLAARAVRNQPQHF
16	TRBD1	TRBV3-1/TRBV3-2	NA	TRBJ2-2	TGTGCCAGCAGCCACCACGGACAGGGAAGAACCGGGGAGCTGTTTTTT	CASSHHGQGRTGELFF
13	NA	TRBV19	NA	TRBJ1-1	TGTGCCAGTAGTATACGGGGAGACACTGAAGCTTTCTTT	CASSIRGDTEAFF
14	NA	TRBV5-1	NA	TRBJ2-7	TGCGCCAGCAGAAGGTCTAGTAATACTTACGAGCAGTACTTC	CASRRSSNTYEQYF
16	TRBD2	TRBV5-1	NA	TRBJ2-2	TGCGCCAGCAGGTTTAGCGGGGGGCCGGGCACCGGGGAGCTGTTTTTT	CASRFSGGPGTGELFF
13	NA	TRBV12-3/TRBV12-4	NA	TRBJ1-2	TGTGCCAGCAGTCGGGACACAAACTATGGCTACACCTTC	CASSRDTNYGYTF
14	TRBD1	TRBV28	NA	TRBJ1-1	TGTGCCAGCAGTCACAGGGGGAAGAACACTGAAGCTTTCTTT	CASSHRGKNTEAFF
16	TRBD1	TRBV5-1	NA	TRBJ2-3	TGCGCCAGCAGCTTGGCGGGCGGGACAGGAGCAGATACGCAGTATTTT	CASSLAGGTGADTQYF
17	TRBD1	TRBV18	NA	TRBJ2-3	TGTGCCAGCTCACCACCGGCCCAGGGGGCAGGAGCAGATACGCAGTATTTT	CASSPPAQGAGADTQYF
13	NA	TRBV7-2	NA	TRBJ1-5	TGTGCCAGCAGCTTAGGGGGAGGTCAGCCCCAGCATTTT	CASSLGGGQPQHF
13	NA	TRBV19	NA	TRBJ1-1	TGTGCCAGTAGTGTCGGTGGGGGGGCTGAAGCTTTCTTT	CASSVGGGAEAFF
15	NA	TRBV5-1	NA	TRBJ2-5	TGCGCCAGCAGCTTGGGAGGGTTTGAGCAAGAGACCCAGTACTTC	CASSLGGFEQETQYF
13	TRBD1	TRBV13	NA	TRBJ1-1	TGTGCCAGCAGCCCACAGGGGGCCACTGAAGCTTTCTTT	CASSPQGATEAFF
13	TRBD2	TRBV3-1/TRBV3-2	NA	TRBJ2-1	TGTGCCAGCAGCCACCTTGCTGGACTAGTGGAGTTCTTC	CASSHLAGLVEFF
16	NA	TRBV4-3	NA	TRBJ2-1	TGCGCCAGCAGCCAGACAGCGGGTAGCTCCTACAATGAGCAGTTCTTC	CASSQTAGSSYNEQFF
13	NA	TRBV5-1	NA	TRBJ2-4	TGCGCCAGCAGAAGAGAGAGTGAAAACATTCAGTACTTC	CASRRESENIQYF
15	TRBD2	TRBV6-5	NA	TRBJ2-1	TGTGCCAGCAGCTCAACGGCTAGCGGGAGATATGAGCAGTTCTTC	CASSSTASGRYEQFF
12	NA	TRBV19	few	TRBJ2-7	TGTGCCAGTAGCACCAGCGGGTACGAGCAGTACTTC	CASSTSGYEQYF
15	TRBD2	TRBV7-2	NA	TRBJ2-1	TGTGCCAGCAGCTTGACTAGCGGGGCGAACAATGAGCAGTTCTTC	CASSLTSGANNEQFF
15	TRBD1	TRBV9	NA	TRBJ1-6	TGTGCCAGCAGCCTCCAGGACAGGGGAGACTCACCCCTCCACTTT	CASSLQDRGDSPLHF